This T cell receptor (beta chain) was found in a study of shared clonotypes between healthy human individuals. V lost 5 bases to trimming and J lost 0 bases, with 11 bases between them. The length of the CDR3 is 14 residues. Germline loops: CDR1 WNHNN, CDR2 SYGVQD (reference sequence). Sequenced by immunoSEQ multiplex PCR; TCRdb stores in-frame clones only, minus some. The data show about 1 million clones, about 84% seen once. The sample consisted of memory CD4+ T cells from PBMCs. The subset denotes: CD45RA-negative fraction. The sequence came from a young man in good health. Some clones in this sample may be carry-over from other donors' samples. The genes are TRBV10-1 and TRBJ2-7; perhaps D is TRBD1 or TRBD2 (6 bases each). DNA for the CDR3: TGCGCCAGCAGTCCCAGGGGACTCTCCTACGAGCAGTACTTC. It codes for CASSPRGLSYEQYF.